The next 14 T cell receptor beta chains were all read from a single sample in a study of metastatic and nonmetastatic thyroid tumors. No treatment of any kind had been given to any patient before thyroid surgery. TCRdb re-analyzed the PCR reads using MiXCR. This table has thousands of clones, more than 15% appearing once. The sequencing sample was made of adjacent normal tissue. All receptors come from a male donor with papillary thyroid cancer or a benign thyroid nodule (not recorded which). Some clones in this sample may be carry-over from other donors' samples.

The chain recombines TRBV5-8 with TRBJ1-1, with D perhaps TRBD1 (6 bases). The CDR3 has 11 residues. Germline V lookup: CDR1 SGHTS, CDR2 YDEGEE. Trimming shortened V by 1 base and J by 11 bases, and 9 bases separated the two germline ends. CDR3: CASSLRQVAFF. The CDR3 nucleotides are TGTGCCAGCAGCTTGCGACAGGTGGCTTTCTTT. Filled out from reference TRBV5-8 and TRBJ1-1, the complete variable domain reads EAGVTQSPTHLIKTRGQQATLRCSPISGHTSVYWYQQALGLGLQFLLWYDEGEERNRGNFPPRFSGRQFPNYSSELNVNALELEDSALYLCASSLRQVAFFGQGTRLTVV.

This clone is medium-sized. The CDR3 nucleotides are TGTGCCAGTAGTATACAAAGTCAAGAGACCCAGTACTTC. This gives the protein CASSIQSQETQYF. The chain carries TRBV19 and TRBJ2-5; the D is unclear. CDR3 length: 13 residues. CDR1 is LNHDA and CDR2 is SQIVND in the germline V gene (reference sequence). Trimming took 2 bases from V and 2 from J, leaving 6 bases between them. The full variable domain, in which reference TRBV19 and TRBJ2-5 provide the parts outside the CDR3, is DGGITQSPKYLFRKEGQNVTLSCEQNLNHDAMYWYRQDPGQGLRLIYYSQIVNDFQKGDIAEGYSVSREKKESFPLTVTSAQKNPTAFYLCASSIQSQETQYFGPGTRLLVL.

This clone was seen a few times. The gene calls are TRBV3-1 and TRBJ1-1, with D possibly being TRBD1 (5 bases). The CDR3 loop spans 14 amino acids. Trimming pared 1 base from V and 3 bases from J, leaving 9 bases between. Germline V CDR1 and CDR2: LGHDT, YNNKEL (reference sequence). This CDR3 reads CASSQAGTHTEAFF. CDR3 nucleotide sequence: TGTGCCAGCAGCCAAGCAGGGACGCACACTGAAGCTTTCTTT.

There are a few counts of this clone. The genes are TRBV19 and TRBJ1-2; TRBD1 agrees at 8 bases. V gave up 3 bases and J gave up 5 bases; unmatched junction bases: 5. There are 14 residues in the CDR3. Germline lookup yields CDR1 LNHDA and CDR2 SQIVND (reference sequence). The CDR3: CASSIAGGEYGYTF. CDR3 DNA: TGTGCCAGTAGTATCGCAGGGGGCGAATATGGCTACACCTTC.

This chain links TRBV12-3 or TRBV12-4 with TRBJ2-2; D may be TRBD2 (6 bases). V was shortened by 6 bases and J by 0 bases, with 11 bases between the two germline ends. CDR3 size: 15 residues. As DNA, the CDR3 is TGTGCCAGCAGGTCTAGCGATACGAACACCGGGGAGCTGTTTTTT. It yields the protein CASRSSDTNTGELFF.

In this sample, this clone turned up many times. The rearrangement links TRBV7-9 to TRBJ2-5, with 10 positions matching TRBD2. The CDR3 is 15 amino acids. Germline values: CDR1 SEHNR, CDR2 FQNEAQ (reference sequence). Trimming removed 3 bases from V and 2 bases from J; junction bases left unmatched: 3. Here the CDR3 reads CASSFSGRRQETQYF. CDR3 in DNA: TGTGCCAGCAGCTTTAGCGGGAGGCGACAAGAGACCCAGTACTTC.

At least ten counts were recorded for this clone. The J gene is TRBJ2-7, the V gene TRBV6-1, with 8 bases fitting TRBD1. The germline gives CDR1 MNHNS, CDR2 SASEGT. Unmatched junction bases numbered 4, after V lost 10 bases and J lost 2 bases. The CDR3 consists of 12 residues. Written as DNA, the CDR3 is TGTGCCACCGAGACAGGGGCCTACGAGCAGTACTTC. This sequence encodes CATETGAYEQYF.

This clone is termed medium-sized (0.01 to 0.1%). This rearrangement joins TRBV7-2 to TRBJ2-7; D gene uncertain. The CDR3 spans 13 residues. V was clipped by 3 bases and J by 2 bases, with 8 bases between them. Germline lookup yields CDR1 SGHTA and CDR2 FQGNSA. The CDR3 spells CASSLGKTYEQYF. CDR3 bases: TGTGCCAGCAGCTTGGGCAAAACCTACGAGCAGTACTTC.

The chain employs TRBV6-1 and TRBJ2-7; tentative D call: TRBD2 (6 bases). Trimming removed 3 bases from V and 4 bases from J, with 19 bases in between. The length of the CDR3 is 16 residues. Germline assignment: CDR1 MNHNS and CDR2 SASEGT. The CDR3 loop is CASSEGGHQARYEQYV. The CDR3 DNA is TGTGCCAGCAGTGAGGGAGGACATCAGGCTAGGTACGAGCAGTACGTC.

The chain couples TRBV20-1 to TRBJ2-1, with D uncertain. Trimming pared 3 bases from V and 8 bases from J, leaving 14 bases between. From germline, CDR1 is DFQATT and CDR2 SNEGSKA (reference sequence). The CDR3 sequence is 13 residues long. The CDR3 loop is CSARPTWWYEQFF. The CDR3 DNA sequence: TGCAGTGCTAGGCCCACGTGGTGGTATGAGCAGTTCTTC.

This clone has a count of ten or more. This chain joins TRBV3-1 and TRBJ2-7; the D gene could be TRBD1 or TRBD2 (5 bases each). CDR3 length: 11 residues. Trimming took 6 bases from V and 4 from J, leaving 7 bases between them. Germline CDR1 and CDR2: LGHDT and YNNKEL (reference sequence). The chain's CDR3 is CASRGEYEQYF. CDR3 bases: TGTGCCAGCAGGGGGGAATACGAGCAGTACTTC.

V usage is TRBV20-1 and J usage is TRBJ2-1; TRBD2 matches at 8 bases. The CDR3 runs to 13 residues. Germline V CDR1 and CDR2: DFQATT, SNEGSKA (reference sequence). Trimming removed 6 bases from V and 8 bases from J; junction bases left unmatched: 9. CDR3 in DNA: TGCAGTGCCGGCCCGGCGACTAGCGATGAGCAGTTCTTC. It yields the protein CSAGPATSDEQFF.

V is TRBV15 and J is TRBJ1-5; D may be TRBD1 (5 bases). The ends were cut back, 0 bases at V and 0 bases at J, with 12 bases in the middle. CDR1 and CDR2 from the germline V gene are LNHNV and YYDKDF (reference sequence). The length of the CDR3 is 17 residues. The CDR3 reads CATSRDSGLGSNQPQHF. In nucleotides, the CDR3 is TGTGCCACCAGCAGAGATTCAGGGTTGGGTAGCAATCAGCCCCAGCATTTT.

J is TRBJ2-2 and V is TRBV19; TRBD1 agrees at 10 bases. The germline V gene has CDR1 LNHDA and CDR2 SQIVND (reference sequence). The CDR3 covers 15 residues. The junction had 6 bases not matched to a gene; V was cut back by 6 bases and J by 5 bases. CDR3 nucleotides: TGTGCCAGTAGGATCCGGACAGGGGGGACCGGGGAGCTGTTTTTT. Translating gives CASRIRTGGTGELFF.